These 30 T cell receptor beta chains were sequenced from one sample in a study of T cell repertoires in cytomegalovirus infection. Each CDR3 protein is one row after TCRdb ran MiXCR on the reads. The profile shows some 280,000 distinct CDR3 sequences, roughly 13% of them singletons. Specimen: PBMCs. Receptor source: a human donor in good health (CMV status not recorded). Some clones in this sample may be carry-over from other donors' samples.

The chain carries TRBV6-2 or TRBV6-3 and TRBJ1-2, with TRBD1 matching 8 bases. The germline V gene has CDR1 MNHEY and CDR2 SVGEGT. Losses at the gene ends were 6 bases for V and 6 bases for J; bases not matched to a gene: 12. The CDR3 loop spans 15 amino acids. The CDR3 region has the DNA TGTGCCAGCAGAGATCCGGACAGGGTGAGGGATGGCTACACCTTC. It codes for CASRDPDRVRDGYTF.

This chain links TRBV6-2 or TRBV6-3 with TRBJ1-2; TRBD1 is a possible D gene (6 bases). V lost 6 bases and J lost 2, with 16 bases in between. Germline assignment: CDR1 MNHEY and CDR2 SVGEGT. The CDR3 has 15 residues. The CDR3 bases are TGTGCCAGCAGCCCCGCCGGGGGGCCCAACTATGGCTACACCTTC. Translated: CASSPAGGPNYGYTF.

This chain connects TRBV20-1 to TRBJ2-6; TRBD2 agrees at 12 bases. Germline values: CDR1 DFQATT, CDR2 SNEGSKA (reference sequence). J lost 3 bases, V lost 3 bases, and 3 bases had no gene match. This CDR3 is built from 16 residues. The CDR3, as DNA: TGCAGTGCTAGGAGACTAGCGGGAGTTGGGGCCAACGTCCTGACTTTC. Protein: CSARRLAGVGANVLTF.

The chain carries TRBV5-4 and TRBJ1-6; perhaps TRBD1 as D (6 bases). The V gene's germline CDR1 is SGHNT and CDR2 YYREEE (reference sequence). V gave up 5 bases and J gave up 11 bases, with 23 bases separating them. The CDR3 sequence is 16 residues long. CDR3 loop: CASRSTGRKGGTPLHF. In DNA, the CDR3 is TGTGCCAGCAGGTCGACCGGGAGAAAGGGGGGTACACCCCTCCACTTT.

The table lists this clonotype with many counts. For the CDR3, the DNA is TGTGCTAGTGGTTTGTTTAGGTGGAGCTCCTACAATGAGCAGTTCTTC. Protein: CASGLFRWSSYNEQFF. This chain uses TRBV12-5 with TRBJ2-1; D not certain. Trimming pared 2 bases from V and 0 bases from J, leaving 11 bases between. From germline, CDR1 is LGHNT and CDR2 FRNRAP. The CDR3 contains 16 residues.

This clonotype was picked up many times. The V and J genes are TRBV7-9 and TRBJ2-7; weak D call: TRBD1 (6 bases). Looked up from germline, CDR1 is SEHNR and CDR2 is FQNEAQ (reference sequence). The CDR3 is made up of 14 amino acids. V shed 6 bases and J shed 0 bases, with 12 bases lying between them. This CDR3 is CASRPGQFSYEQYF. CDR3 DNA sequence: TGTGCCAGCAGACCGGGACAATTCTCCTACGAGCAGTACTTC.

This clonotype showed up many times. The gene calls are TRBV7-3 and TRBJ2-2; TRBD1 matches at 7 bases. Losses at the gene ends were 4 bases for V and 7 bases for J; bases not matched to a gene: 6. The CDR3 extends over 14 amino acids. Germline V lookup: CDR1 SGHTA, CDR2 FQGTGA. CDR3 coding DNA: TGTGCCAGCAGCTACCGACAGGGCATCGGGGAGCTGTTTTTT. Residues: CASSYRQGIGELFF.

There are many counts of this clonotype. J is TRBJ1-2 and V is TRBV7-2; no clear D. Trimming took off 3 bases at V and 8 bases at J, with 16 bases between the two ends. Per germline, CDR1 SGHTA and CDR2 FQGNSA. The CDR3 runs 14 residues. The CDR3 loop is CASSFVPDLKGYTF. CDR3 coding DNA: TGTGCCAGCAGCTTTGTTCCGGACCTCAAGGGCTACACCTTC.

The sample holds many counts of this clonotype. The CDR3 DNA reads as TGTGCCAGCAGCGGGAGACTCCCTCTAGGGGCCAACGTCCTGACTTTC. It codes for CASSGRLPLGANVLTF. V is TRBV7-2 and J is TRBJ2-6; TRBD2 might be the D (5 bases). CDR3 length equals 16 residues. The V end was cut by 5 bases, the J end by 4 bases, with 15 bases between. Germline assignment: CDR1 SGHTA and CDR2 FQGNSA.

The chain combines TRBV29-1 with TRBJ1-1; D is unresolved. Trimming took off 6 bases at V and 1 base at J, with 6 bases between the two ends. Germline CDR1 reads SQVTM; CDR2 reads ANQGSEA. The CDR3 totals 11 residues. The CDR3 loop is CSVRENTEAFF. The CDR3 nucleotides read TGCAGCGTCCGCGAGAACACTGAAGCTTTCTTT.

This clonotype was recorded at least ten times. In DNA form, the CDR3 reads TGTGCCAGCAGCTCCGACAGGGGCGGAGAGACCCAGTACTTC. This sequence encodes CASSSDRGGETQYF. V usage is TRBV7-2 and J usage is TRBJ2-5, with TRBD1 identical over 8 bases. After removal of 4 bases from V and 4 bases from J, the junction contained 5 bases not matched to a gene. Germline V gives CDR1 SGHTA, CDR2 FQGNSA. The CDR3 runs 14 residues.

This clonotype was found a few times. The gene calls are TRBV29-1 and TRBJ1-1; 10 bases align to TRBD1. V was clipped by 7 bases and J by 7 bases; unmatched bases: 9. CDR3 length: 13 amino acids. Per germline, CDR1 SQVTM and CDR2 ANQGSEA. The CDR3 region has the DNA TGCAGCGCGCGGGACAGGGGTGTGAGTGAAGCTTTCTTT. This gives the protein CSARDRGVSEAFF. The full variable domain, rest sourced from reference TRBV29-1 and TRBJ1-1, is SAVISQKPSRDICQRGTSLTIQCQVDSQVTMMFWYRQQPGQSLTLIATANQGSEATYESGFVIDKFPISRPNLTFSTLTVSNMSPEDSSIYLCSARDRGVSEAFFGQGTRLTVV.

Many counts were recorded for this clonotype. V is TRBV7-2 and J is TRBJ2-7; 14 bases match TRBD2. Trimming took 4 bases from V and 7 from J; bases not matched to a gene: 9. The CDR3 covers 16 residues. From germline, CDR1 is SGHTA and CDR2 FQGNSA. The CDR3 is CASSYLGLAGAQEQYF. CDR3 bases: TGTGCCAGCAGCTACCTGGGACTAGCGGGAGCCCAAGAGCAGTACTTC. Full variable domain (outside the CDR3, taken from reference TRBV7-2 and TRBJ2-7): GAGVSQSPSNKVTEKGKDVELRCDPISGHTALYWYRQSLGQGLEFLIYFQGNSAPDKSGLPSDRFSAERTGGSVSTLTIQRTQQEDSAVYLCASSYLGLAGAQEQYFGPGTRLTVT.

The V and J genes are TRBV7-3 and TRBJ2-5; perhaps D is TRBD1 or TRBD2 (5 bases each). The germline CDR1 and CDR2 sequences are SGHTA and FQGTGA. Trimming took off 2 bases at V and 4 bases at J, with 17 bases between the two ends. CDR3 size: 16 residues. The CDR3 loop reads CASSLEGRTPRETQYF. CDR3 nucleotide sequence: TGTGCCAGCAGCTTAGAGGGACGGACGCCCCGAGAGACCCAGTACTTC.

This clonotype was seen only once. V is TRBV5-1 and J is TRBJ1-2; 10 bases agree with TRBD1. Germline CDR1 and CDR2: SGHRS and YFSETQ. This CDR3 is built from 16 residues. After removal of 2 bases from V and 8 bases from J, the junction contained 12 bases not matched to a gene. As DNA, the CDR3 is TGCGCCAGCAGCTTCACCCCGGGACAGGGGAGGGAAGGCTACACCTTC. Encoded protein: CASSFTPGQGREGYTF.

This clonotype was counted only a few times. The genes are TRBV2 and TRBJ2-7; TRBD1 matches 8 bases. The germline V gene encodes CDR1 SNHLY and CDR2 FYNNEI. This CDR3 comprises 15 residues. The V gene end was trimmed by 6 bases and the J gene end by 9 bases; junction bases not matched to a gene: 16. The CDR3 DNA reads as TGTGCCAGCAGCCGGGGGACAGGACTTGCTCAGGTGCAGTACTTC. It translates to CASSRGTGLAQVQYF. The full variable domain, its missing parts supplied by reference TRBV2 and TRBJ2-7, is EPEVTQTPSHQVTQMGQEVILRCVPISNHLYFYWYRQILGQKVEFLVSFYNNEISEKSEIFDDQFSVERPDGSNFTLKIRSTKLEDSAMYFCASSRGTGLAQVQYFGPGTRLTVT.

This clonotype was detected ten times or more. The chain has TRBV20-1 and TRBJ2-7; D gene uncertain. V was shortened by 3 bases and J by 0 bases, with 12 bases between the two germline ends. CDR1 and CDR2 (germline): DFQATT, SNEGSKA (reference sequence). The CDR3 has 14 residues. CDR3 in amino acids: CSASGPPDSYEQYF. The CDR3 DNA reads as TGCAGTGCTAGTGGGCCTCCTGACTCCTACGAGCAGTACTTC.

CDR3 loop: CASSKLGGSYEQYF. The DNA of the CDR3 is TGTGCCAGCTCTAAGCTGGGGGGCTCCTACGAGCAGTACTTC. This chain links TRBV28 with TRBJ2-7; a possible D gene is TRBD2 (6 bases). Trimming removed 8 bases at V and 0 bases at J, with 14 bases between. The length of the CDR3 is 14 residues. Germline V gene sequence: CDR1 MDHEN, CDR2 SYDVKM.

The chain couples TRBV4-3 to TRBJ2-6; 11 bases fit TRBD2. V lost 4 bases and J lost 2; bases outside the gene matches: 4. This CDR3 is built from 17 residues. Germline values: CDR1 LGHNA, CDR2 YSLEER. DNA of the CDR3: TGCGCCAGCAGCCGATCGACTAGCGGGACTGGGGCCAACGTCCTGACTTTC. Encoded protein: CASSRSTSGTGANVLTF.

The genes are TRBV6-4 and TRBJ2-1; TRBD1 agrees at 9 bases. The J segment lost 5 bases and the V segment lost 4 bases, leaving 6 bases of the junction unmatched. The CDR3 length is 15 residues. Germline loops: CDR1 MRHNA, CDR2 SNTAGT. Here the CDR3 reads CASSGGTGPHNEQFF. Here the CDR3 DNA reads TGTGCCAGCAGTGGCGGGACAGGGCCCCACAATGAGCAGTTCTTC.

This clonotype showed up just a few times. CDR3 protein: CASSVADLGNTEAFF. The CDR3 DNA is TGTGCCAGCAGCGTAGCAGATTTGGGGAACACTGAAGCTTTCTTT. V usage is TRBV9 and J usage is TRBJ1-1; no clear D. Trimming removed 0 bases from V and 1 base from J, with 10 bases in between. CDR3 length equals 15 residues. Germline assignment: CDR1 SGDLS and CDR2 YYNGEE.

The V and J genes are TRBV2 and TRBJ1-2; D is ambiguous. This CDR3 region has 14 residues. CDR1 and CDR2 from the germline V gene are SNHLY and FYNNEI. V gave up 2 bases and J gave up 4 bases, with 11 bases separating them. This chain's CDR3 is CASSERVGFYGYTF. The DNA for the CDR3 is TGTGCCAGCAGTGAACGGGTCGGATTCTATGGCTACACCTTC.

This clonotype appeared a few times. The chain carries TRBV19 and TRBJ2-2; D is ambiguous. With 7 bases removed from V and 6 bases from J, the gap between germline ends came to 9 bases. This CDR3 is 12 amino acids long. Germline CDR1 and CDR2: LNHDA and SQIVND (reference sequence). CDR3 in DNA: TGTGCCAGTAAGACTGGGCCCGGGGAGCTGTTTTTT. Translating gives CASKTGPGELFF.

On this clonotype: Being one base from a much bigger clone, this may be a read error. The rearrangement joins TRBV20-1 to TRBJ1-4; TRBD1 matches at 10 bases. The V gene's germline CDR1 is DFQATT and CDR2 SNEGSKA (reference sequence). This CDR3 has 17 residues. CDR3 coding DNA: TGCAGTGGTAGAACGACAGGGGGCCTACCTAAGGGGGAAAAACTGTTTTTT. It translates to CSGRTTGGLPKGEKLFF.

Only a few counts were recorded for this clonotype. The chain joins TRBV12-3 or TRBV12-4 to TRBJ1-1; 8 nucleotides agree with TRBD1. The CDR3 spans 15 residues. With V trimmed by 3 bases and J by 6 bases, 9 bases remained unmatched. CDR3 in DNA: TGTGCCAGCAGTTTGTTCGGGGACAGGTCTTCTGAAGCTTTCTTT. It translates to CASSLFGDRSSEAFF.

This clonotype was seen repeatedly, ten times or more. The rearrangement links TRBV7-2 to TRBJ2-5, with D perhaps matching TRBD1 or TRBD2 (5 bases each). The CDR3 totals 13 residues. The ends were cut back, 5 bases at V and 11 bases at J, with 18 bases in the middle. CDR1 and CDR2 from the germline V gene are SGHTA and FQGNSA. CDR3 in DNA: TGTGCCAGCAGCGACTCTCAGGGACCGAGGCAGTACTTC. It yields the protein CASSDSQGPRQYF.

This clonotype was detected many times. V and J are TRBV7-2 and TRBJ2-7, with a possible D match to TRBD1 (6 bases). Trimming took 5 bases from V and 1 from J, leaving 9 bases between them. There are 13 residues in the CDR3. The germline CDR1 and CDR2 sequences are SGHTA and FQGNSA. The CDR3 bases are TGTGCCAGCAGCACACAGGGATCCTACGAGCAGTACTTC. Protein: CASSTQGSYEQYF.

The chain joins TRBV2 to TRBJ2-5; TRBD2 matches 10 bases. This CDR3 region has 16 residues. Germline values: CDR1 SNHLY, CDR2 FYNNEI. The V gene end was trimmed by 0 bases and the J gene end by 4 bases; junction bases not matched to a gene: 5. CDR3 in DNA: TGTGCCAGCAGTGAAGCGCGGAGCGGGGGGGTAGAGACCCAGTACTTC. It codes for CASSEARSGGVETQYF.

This clonotype was seen only once. As DNA, the CDR3 is TGTGCCAGCAGTAGAGGGGGGCTTTGGACAGATACGCAGTATTTT. This codes for CASSRGGLWTDTQYF. J is TRBJ2-3 and V is TRBV28; perhaps D is TRBD1 or TRBD2 (6 bases each). CDR1 is MDHEN, CDR2 SYDVKM, per germline. V was shortened by 5 bases and J by 3 bases, with 15 bases between the two germline ends. The CDR3 totals 15 residues.

This clonotype came up many times. The chain recombines TRBV20-1 with TRBJ2-2; TRBD2 aligns across 13 bases. The CDR3 runs to 17 residues. The junction had 9 bases not matched to a gene; V was cut back by 5 bases and J by 3 bases. Germline CDR1 and CDR2: DFQATT and SNEGSKA (reference sequence). CDR3 sequence (DNA): TGCAGTGCTCCCGGACTAGCGGGAGATATAGACACCGGGGAGCTGTTTTTT. Translated: CSAPGLAGDIDTGELFF.